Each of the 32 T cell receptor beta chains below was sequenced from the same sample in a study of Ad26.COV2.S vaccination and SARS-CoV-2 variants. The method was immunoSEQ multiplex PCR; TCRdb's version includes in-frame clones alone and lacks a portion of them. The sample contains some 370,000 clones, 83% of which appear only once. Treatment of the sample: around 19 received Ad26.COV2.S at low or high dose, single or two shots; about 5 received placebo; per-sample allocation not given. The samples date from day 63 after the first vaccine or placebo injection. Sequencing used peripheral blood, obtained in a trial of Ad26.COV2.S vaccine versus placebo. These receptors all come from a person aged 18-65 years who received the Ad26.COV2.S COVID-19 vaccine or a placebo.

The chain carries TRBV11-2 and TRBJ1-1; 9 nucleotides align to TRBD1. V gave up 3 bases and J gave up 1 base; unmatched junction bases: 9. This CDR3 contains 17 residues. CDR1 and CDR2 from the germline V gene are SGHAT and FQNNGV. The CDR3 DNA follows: TGTGCCAGCAGCTTTTATTGGACAGGGGAAGGGAACACTGAAGCTTTCTTT. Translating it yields CASSFYWTGEGNTEAFF.

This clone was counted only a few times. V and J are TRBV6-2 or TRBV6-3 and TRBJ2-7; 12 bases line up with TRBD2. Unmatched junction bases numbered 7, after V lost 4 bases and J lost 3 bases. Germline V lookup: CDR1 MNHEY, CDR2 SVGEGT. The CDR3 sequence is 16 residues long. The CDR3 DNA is TGTGCCAGCAGTTCCGAACTAGCGGGAGGCCACTACGAGCAGTACTTC. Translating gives CASSSELAGGHYEQYF.

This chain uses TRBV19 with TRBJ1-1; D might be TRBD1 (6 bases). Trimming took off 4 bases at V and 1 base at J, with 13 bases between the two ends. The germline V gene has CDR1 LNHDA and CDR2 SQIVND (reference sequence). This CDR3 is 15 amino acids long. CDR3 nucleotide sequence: TGTGCCAGTAGTACCCAACAGGGATGGAACACTGAAGCTTTCTTT. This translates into CASSTQQGWNTEAFF.

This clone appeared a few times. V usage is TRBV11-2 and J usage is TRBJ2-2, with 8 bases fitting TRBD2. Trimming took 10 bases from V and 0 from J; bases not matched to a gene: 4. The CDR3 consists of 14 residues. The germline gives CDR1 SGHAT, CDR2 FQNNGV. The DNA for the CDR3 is TGTGCCACCTTACTAGCGGCGAACACCGGGGAGCTGTTTTTT. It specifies CATLLAANTGELFF.

CDR3 in amino acids: CASTEEETQYF. CDR3 coding DNA: TGCGCCAGCACGGAGGAAGAGACCCAGTACTTC. This sequence joins TRBV5-1 and TRBJ2-5; weak D call: TRBD2 (5 bases). In germline, CDR1 is SGHRS, CDR2 YFSETQ. This CDR3 is built from 11 residues. V was cut by 6 bases and J by 3 bases, with 6 bases left in between.

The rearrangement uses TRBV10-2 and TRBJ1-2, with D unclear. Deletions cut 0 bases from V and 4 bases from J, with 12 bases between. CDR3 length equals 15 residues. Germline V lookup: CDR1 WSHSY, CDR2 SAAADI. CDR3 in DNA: TGCGCCAGCAGTGAGTCGGATGGCCAAAGCTATGGCTACACCTTC. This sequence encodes CASSESDGQSYGYTF.

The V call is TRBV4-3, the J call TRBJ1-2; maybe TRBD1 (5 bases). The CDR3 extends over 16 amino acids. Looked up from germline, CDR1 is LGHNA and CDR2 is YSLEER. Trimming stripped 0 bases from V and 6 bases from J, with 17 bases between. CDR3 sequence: CASSQEWRLEGDGYTF. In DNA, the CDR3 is TGCGCCAGCAGCCAAGAATGGAGACTTGAAGGGGATGGCTACACCTTC.

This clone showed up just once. The CDR3 protein is CASRLRTGALNTEAFF. CDR3 in DNA: TGTGCCAGCAGACTAAGAACAGGAGCTTTGAACACTGAAGCTTTCTTT. The chain is built from TRBV9 and TRBJ1-1; a possible D gene is TRBD1 (5 bases). In germline, CDR1 is SGDLS, CDR2 YYNGEE. The V and J ends lost 5 bases and 0 bases respectively, with 17 bases between them. The CDR3 is made up of 16 amino acids.

CDR3: CASTYSGYEQYF. In DNA, the CDR3 is TGCGCCAGCACCTATAGCGGATACGAGCAGTACTTC. The rearrangement links TRBV23-1 to TRBJ2-7; the D gene is possibly TRBD2 (6 bases). TRBV23-1 is an ORF, and what it does is uncertain. This CDR3 has 12 residues. Trimming removed 7 bases at V and 4 bases at J, with 11 bases between.

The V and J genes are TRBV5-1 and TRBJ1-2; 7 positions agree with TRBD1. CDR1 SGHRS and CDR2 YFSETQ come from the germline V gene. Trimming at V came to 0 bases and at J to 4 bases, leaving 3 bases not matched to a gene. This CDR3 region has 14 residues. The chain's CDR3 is CASSLEDRPYGYTF. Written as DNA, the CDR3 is TGCGCCAGCAGCTTGGAGGACAGGCCCTATGGCTACACCTTC.

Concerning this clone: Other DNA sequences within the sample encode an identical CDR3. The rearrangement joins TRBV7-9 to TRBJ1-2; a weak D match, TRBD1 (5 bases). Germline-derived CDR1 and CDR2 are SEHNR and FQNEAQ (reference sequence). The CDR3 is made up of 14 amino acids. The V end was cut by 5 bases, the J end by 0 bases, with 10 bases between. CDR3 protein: CASSLSTANYGYTF. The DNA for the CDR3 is TGTGCCAGCAGCCTTTCGACAGCTAACTATGGCTACACCTTC.

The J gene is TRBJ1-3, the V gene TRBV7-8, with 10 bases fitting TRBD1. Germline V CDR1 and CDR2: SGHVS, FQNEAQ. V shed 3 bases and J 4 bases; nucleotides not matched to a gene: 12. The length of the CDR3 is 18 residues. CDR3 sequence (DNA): TGTGCCAGCAGCTTCCGGGACAGGGGCCGCTGGGGAGGAAACACCATATATTTT. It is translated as CASSFRDRGRWGGNTIYF.

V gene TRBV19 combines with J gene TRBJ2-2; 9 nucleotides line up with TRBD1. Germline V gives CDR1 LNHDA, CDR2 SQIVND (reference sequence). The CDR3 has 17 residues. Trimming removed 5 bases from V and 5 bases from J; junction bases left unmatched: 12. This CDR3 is CASSLKGSGTGTGELFF. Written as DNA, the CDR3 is TGTGCCAGTAGTCTAAAGGGATCCGGGACAGGGACCGGGGAGCTGTTTTTT. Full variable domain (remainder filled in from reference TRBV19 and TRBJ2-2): DGGITQSPKYLFRKEGQNVTLSCEQNLNHDAMYWYRQDPGQGLRLIYYSQIVNDFQKGDIAEGYSVSREKKESFPLTVTSAQKNPTAFYLCASSLKGSGTGTGELFFGEGSRLTVL.

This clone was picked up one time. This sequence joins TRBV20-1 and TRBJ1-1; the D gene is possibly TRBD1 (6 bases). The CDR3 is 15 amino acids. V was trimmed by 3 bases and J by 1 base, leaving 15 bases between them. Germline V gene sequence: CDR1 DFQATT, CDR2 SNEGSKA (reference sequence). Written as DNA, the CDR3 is TGCAGTGCTAGTGACCCGCGACAGGCGAACACTGAAGCTTTCTTT. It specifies CSASDPRQANTEAFF.

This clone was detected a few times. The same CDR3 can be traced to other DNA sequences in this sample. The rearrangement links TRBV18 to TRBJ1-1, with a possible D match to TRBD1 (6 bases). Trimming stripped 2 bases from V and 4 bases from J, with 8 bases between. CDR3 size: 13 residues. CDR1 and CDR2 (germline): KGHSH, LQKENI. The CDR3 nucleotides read TGTGCCAGCTCACCAGGGGGCGTCACTGAAGCTTTCTTT. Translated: CASSPGGVTEAFF.

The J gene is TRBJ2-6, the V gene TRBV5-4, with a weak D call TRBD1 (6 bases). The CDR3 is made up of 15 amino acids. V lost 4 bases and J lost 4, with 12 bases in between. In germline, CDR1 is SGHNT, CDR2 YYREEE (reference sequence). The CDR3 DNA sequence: TGTGCCAGCAGCCCTACAGGGTCCGGGGCCAACGTCCTGACTTTC. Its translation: CASSPTGSGANVLTF.

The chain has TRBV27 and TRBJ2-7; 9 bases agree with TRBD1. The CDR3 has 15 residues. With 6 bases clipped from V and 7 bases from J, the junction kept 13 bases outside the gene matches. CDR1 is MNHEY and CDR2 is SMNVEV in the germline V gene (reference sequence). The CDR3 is CASSSTQGAFDEQYF. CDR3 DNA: TGTGCCAGCAGCTCTACACAGGGGGCCTTCGATGAGCAGTACTTC.

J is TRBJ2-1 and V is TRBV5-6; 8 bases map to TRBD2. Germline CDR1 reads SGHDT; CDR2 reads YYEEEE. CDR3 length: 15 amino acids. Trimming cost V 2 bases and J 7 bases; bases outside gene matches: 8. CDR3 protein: CASSLVLAGENEQFF. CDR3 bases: TGTGCCAGCAGCTTAGTCCTAGCGGGTGAAAATGAGCAGTTCTTC.

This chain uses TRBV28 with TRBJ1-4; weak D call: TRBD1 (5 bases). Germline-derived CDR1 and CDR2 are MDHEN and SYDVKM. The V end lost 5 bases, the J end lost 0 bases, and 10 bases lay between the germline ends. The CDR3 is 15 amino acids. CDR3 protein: CASSLTDATNEKLFF. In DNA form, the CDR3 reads TGTGCCAGCAGTCTGACAGATGCAACTAATGAAAAACTGTTTTTT.

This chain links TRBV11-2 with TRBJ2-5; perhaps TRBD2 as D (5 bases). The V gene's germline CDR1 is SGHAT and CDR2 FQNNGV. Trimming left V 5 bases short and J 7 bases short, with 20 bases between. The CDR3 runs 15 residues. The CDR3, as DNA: TGTGCCAGCAGCCGGTTGGGATACGGAAGCGGGACCCAGTACTTC. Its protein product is CASSRLGYGSGTQYF.

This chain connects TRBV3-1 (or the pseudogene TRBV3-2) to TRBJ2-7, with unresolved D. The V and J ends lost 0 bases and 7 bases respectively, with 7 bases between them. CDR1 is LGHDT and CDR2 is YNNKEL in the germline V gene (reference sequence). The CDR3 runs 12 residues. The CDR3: CASSQDLREQYF. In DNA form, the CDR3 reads TGTGCCAGCAGCCAAGACTTGCGAGAGCAGTACTTC.

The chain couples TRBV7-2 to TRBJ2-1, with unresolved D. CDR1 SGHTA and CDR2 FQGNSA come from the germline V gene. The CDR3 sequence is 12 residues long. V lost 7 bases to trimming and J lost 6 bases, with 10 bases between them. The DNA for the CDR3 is TGTGCCAGCACCCTCATAGGCAATGAGCAGTTCTTC. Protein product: CASTLIGNEQFF. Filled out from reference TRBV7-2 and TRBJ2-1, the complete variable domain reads GAGVSQSPSNKVTEKGKDVELRCDPISGHTALYWYRQSLGQGLEFLIYFQGNSAPDKSGLPSDRFSAERTGGSVSTLTIQRTQQEDSAVYLCASTLIGNEQFFGPGTRLTVL.

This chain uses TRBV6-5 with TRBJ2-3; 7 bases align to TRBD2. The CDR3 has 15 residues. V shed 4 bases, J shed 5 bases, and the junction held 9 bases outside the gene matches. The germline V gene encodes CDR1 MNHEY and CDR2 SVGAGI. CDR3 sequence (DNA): TGTGCCAGCAGTTTCCGGGCGAGCGGGGAAGATACGCAGTATTTT. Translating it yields CASSFRASGEDTQYF.

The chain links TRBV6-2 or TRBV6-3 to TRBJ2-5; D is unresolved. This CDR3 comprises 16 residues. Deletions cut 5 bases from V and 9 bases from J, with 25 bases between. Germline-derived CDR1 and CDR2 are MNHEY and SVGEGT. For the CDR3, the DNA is TGTGCCAGCAGTCCACCAACCGGGCCCCCCCGGATGGCCCAGTACTTC. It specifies CASSPPTGPPRMAQYF.

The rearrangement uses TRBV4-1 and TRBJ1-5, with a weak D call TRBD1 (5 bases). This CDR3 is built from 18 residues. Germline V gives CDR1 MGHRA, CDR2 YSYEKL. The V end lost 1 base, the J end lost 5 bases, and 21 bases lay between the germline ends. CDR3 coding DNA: TGCGCCAGCAGCCAAGGCCGCGCAATCGGGGGGAAACATCAGCCCCAGCATTTT. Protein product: CASSQGRAIGGKHQPQHF.

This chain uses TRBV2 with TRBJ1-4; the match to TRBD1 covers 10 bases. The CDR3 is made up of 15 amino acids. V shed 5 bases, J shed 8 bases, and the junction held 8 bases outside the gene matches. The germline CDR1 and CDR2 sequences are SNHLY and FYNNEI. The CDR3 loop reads CASSRSGTGVEKLFF. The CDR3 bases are TGTGCCAGCAGTCGTTCCGGGACAGGGGTGGAAAAACTGTTTTTT. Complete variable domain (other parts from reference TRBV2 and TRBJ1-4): EPEVTQTPSHQVTQMGQEVILRCVPISNHLYFYWYRQILGQKVEFLVSFYNNEISEKSEIFDDQFSVERPDGSNFTLKIRSTKLEDSAMYFCASSRSGTGVEKLFFGSGTQLSVL.

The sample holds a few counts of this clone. The DNA for the CDR3 is TGTGCCAGCAGTGACGGGACAAACGGGAAGACCCAGTACTTC. Translation gives CASSDGTNGKTQYF. The chain carries TRBV2 and TRBJ2-5; D is perhaps TRBD1 (6 bases). CDR1 is SNHLY, CDR2 FYNNEI, per germline. The CDR3 length is 14 residues. V was shortened by 3 bases and J by 6 bases, with 14 bases between the two germline ends.

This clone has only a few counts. CDR3 bases: TGTGCCAGCAGTTCAGGCAGGGTCTCGAATGAGCAGTTCTTC. Its protein product is CASSSGRVSNEQFF. V usage is TRBV27 and J usage is TRBJ2-1; D might be TRBD1 (5 bases). CDR3 length: 14 amino acids. Looked up from germline, CDR1 is MNHEY and CDR2 is SMNVEV (reference sequence). The germline V and J ends were trimmed by 4 bases and 7 bases, with 14 bases remaining between them.

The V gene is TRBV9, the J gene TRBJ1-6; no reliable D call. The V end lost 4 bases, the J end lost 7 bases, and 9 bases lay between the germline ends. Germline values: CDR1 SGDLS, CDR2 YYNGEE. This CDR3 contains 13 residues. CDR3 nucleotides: TGTGCCAGCAGCATAGGGTGGAATTCACCCCTCCACTTT. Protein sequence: CASSIGWNSPLHF.

CDR3 residues: CASSLGRTENTIYF. In DNA, the CDR3 is TGCGCCAGCAGCTTGGGTCGGACAGAAAACACCATATATTTT. The gene calls are TRBV5-1 and TRBJ1-3, with D possibly matching TRBD1 (6 bases). The CDR3 consists of 14 residues. Germline V gene lookup returns CDR1 SGHRS and CDR2 YFSETQ. V gave up 0 bases and J gave up 6 bases, with 10 bases separating them.

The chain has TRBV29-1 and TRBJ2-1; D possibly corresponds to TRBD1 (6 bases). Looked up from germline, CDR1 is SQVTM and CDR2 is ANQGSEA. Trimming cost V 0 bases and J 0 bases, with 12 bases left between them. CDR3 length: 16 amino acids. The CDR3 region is CSVEDLRGSSYNEQFF. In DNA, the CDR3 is TGCAGCGTTGAAGATCTTAGGGGGAGCTCCTACAATGAGCAGTTCTTC.

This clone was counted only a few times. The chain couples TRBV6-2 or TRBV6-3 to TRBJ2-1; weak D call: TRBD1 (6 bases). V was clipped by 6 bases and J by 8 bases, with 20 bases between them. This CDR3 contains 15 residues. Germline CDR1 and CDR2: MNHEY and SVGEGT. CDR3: CASSPGAGEIHEQFF. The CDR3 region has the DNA TGTGCCAGCAGCCCAGGGGCAGGGGAGATCCATGAGCAGTTCTTC.